This T cell receptor beta chain derives from a study of T cell clonotyping in hematopoietic cell transplantation. Profiled with immunoSEQ multiplex PCR; TCRdb holds only in-frame clones, not every one. The data show about 11,000 clones, around 45% seen once. About this clone itself: Its antigen is unidentified.

Overall study results and limits: Few recipient clonotypes overlapped donors; over 97% were de novo at given depth. No sorting was done, leaving CD4 and CD8 contributions mixed. Pathologically expanded recipient clonotypes increased progressively from day 30 to day 180 as diversity fell.

Recipients were bled about 28 days pretransplant and at posttransplant days 30, 100, 180. V lost 6 bases and J 4 bases, leaving 18 bases between the germline ends. Germline-derived CDR1 and CDR2 are SQVTM and ANQGSEA. This CDR3 is 14 amino acids long. V gene TRBV29-1 combines with J gene TRBJ1-1; D might be TRBD1 (5 bases). Here the sequenced sample was PBMCs, taken 30 days after allogeneic stem cell transplant. The TCR sequence derives from a male patient aged 45-60 years who had an allogeneic stem cell transplant from an unrelated donor, so the T cells may come from the graft donor. Some clones in this sample may be carry-over from other donors' samples. The CDR3 DNA reads TGCAGCGTCTTTGTAAGGGCGGGGCCCACTGAAGCTTTCTTT. Translation gives CSVFVRAGPTEAFF.